This T cell receptor (beta chain) is from a study of T-cell memory formation after mild COVID-19 (dated by TCRdb to the early 2020s). Regarding the research as a whole: TCR sequence clusters from the two donors were found to be largely donor specific. Longitudinal TCRalpha and TCRbeta repertoire sequencing tracked T-cell clones expanding and contracting after mild COVID-19 in a couple of donors. Two young, previously healthy adult volunteers, one female and one male, were included in the cohort.

Ficoll-Paque density gradient centrifugation was used to isolate PBMCs. Sequenced using an Illumina NovaSeq 6000. TCRalpha and TCRbeta cDNA libraries were constructed by 5'RACE with constant-segment primers, with sample barcodes and unique molecular identifiers being introduced. RNA was extracted from every sample with Trizol reagent. Libraries were amplified in two PCR steps, with a second sample barcode and Illumina TruSeq adapters added in the second step. Sequencing of libraries was performed on an Illumina NovaSeq with 2 x 150 bp paired-end reads. In the paper's pipeline: Demultiplexing of reads and collapsing into UMI-guided consensus sequences were performed with migec v1.2.7. Using mixcr v2.1.11, UMI consensuses were aligned to TRA and TRB V and J templates and then assembled into clonotypes. A clonotype was counted as expanded or contracted only if both edgeR and NoisET called the change significant, with noise models trained on biological replicates. edgeR calls used a false discovery rate-adjusted p below 0.01 and a log2 fold-change threshold of 1. As an exploratory analysis of dynamics, max-normalized trajectories of the 1000 most abundant clonotypes were examined by PCA with hierarchical clustering. Each responding clone was given a CD4 or CD8 phenotype based on the CD4+ and CD8+ repertoires, which had been sequenced separately. The public reads were run again by TCRdb, first through fastp at Q25 and then through MiXCR, and only productive beta chains were kept. Rows are combined by CDR3 protein, so each entry shows the most common genes and DNA. The V and J calls reflect TCRdb's pipeline rather than the authors' work. The sample table records around 300,000 distinct CDR3 sequences; roughly 15% of these occur just once. The top ten hold about 20% of the sample.

What the study reported, not specific to this receptor: Clones that contracted from day 15 to 85 showed balanced CD4/CD8 phenotypes, whereas a second wave of clones that expanded from day 15 to 37 leaned towards CD4+. The study covered only two mild cases, and larger cohorts including severe cases with pre-infection samples were considered necessary. Some responding clones were detected in pre-infection memory, which suggested that pre-existing cross-reactive memory T cells had joined the SARS-CoV-2 response. SARS-CoV-2 specificity of the second-wave clones peaking on day 37 was not confirmed. Contracting CD4+ clones were located mainly in the CM and EM memory subsets, whereas CD8+ clones were found to be enriched in EMRA.

CDR1 MNHNS and CDR2 SASEGT are derived from the germline V gene. Including the terminal cysteine and valine, the CDR3 comprises 16 residues. The only DNA kept is the CDR3, 48 bases in frame from the first base. V ends up 3 bases short and J 2 bases short, with an unmatched junction base count of 9. This clonotype was counted between two and nine times. What antigen it recognizes has not been identified. The input lacks base qualities; no much larger clone sits a single base away. The sequence joins TRBV6-1 to TRBJ2-7, and 8 junction bases match TRBD1. Sequencing was carried out using PBMCs or a T cell subset sorted from them (not recorded which). The sequence was collected from a man in his late teens or twenties who had mild COVID-19 (a few samples of this study predate the infection). The sample titles of this study are shuffled in the database, so cell type and time point are left out; the donor was told from shared clones. Read as DNA, the sequence is TGTGCCAGCAGTGACAGGGGGCCCGAAAGGACCTACGAGCAGTACGTC. Translated, it gives CASSDRGPERTYEQYV.